This TCR beta chain came from a study of blood T cells in healthy people across ages. As for the study in general: For every two T cells, template switching captured about one barcoded beta molecule.

The study, taken as a whole, reports: Donor CMV status was unknown, possibly confounding expanded clonotype changes. The study regarded diversity estimates from one million T cells as underestimates.

Primed by a sample-barcoded 5' primer and a J-beta primer mix, a second PCR proceeded for roughly 7 to 12 cycles. TCRdb re-called the 5' RACE reads through MiXCR, storing one row per CDR3 protein. The sample holds approximately 350,000 distinct CDR3 sequences, roughly half seen once. Germline V CDR1 and CDR2: LGHNA, YNFKEQ. Trimming took off 3 bases at V and 3 bases at J, with 24 bases between the two ends. This CDR3 is 18 amino acids long. On this clonotype itself: The antigen remains unidentified.

This sequence joins TRBV4-2 and TRBJ2-7; the D call may be TRBD1 or TRBD2 (6 bases each). The TCR sequence derives from a man in his sixties in good health. The sample consisted of blood. CDR3 sequence: CASSQADGPGANLYEQYF. CDR3 nucleotide sequence: TGTGCCAGCAGCCAGGCTGACGGCCCGGGGGCTAACCTCTACGAGCAGTACTTC.